This T cell receptor beta chain was sequenced in a study of molecular identifiers for immune sequencing clone quantification (dated by TCRdb to between 2017 and 2018). Background for the entire study: For a replicate experiment, RNA from around 20,000 or 100,000 naive CD8 T cells was divided into five aliquots, of which four were sequenced. CD8 T cells were used in a methods study to benchmark molecular-identifier clustering-based TCR repertoire sequencing (MIDCIRS) and TCR RNA copy counting.

V gives up 0 bases and J gives up 4 bases, and the segment between their germline ends measures 18 bases. The germline V gene (reference sequence) provides CDR1 DFQATT and CDR2 SNEGSKA. Including the terminal cysteine and phenylalanine, the CDR3 comprises 16 residues. Left in the record is the CDR3 DNA by itself, 48 bases read in frame from the first base. The method was PCR. The instrument was an Illumina HiSeq 4000. Preparation of bulk TCR libraries followed a previously described approach, with the TCR primers listed in Table S5. The Qiagen AllPrep DNA/RNA kit was used to purify total RNA. Before any analysis, reads coming from multiple sequencing runs of the same library were combined into one pool. The authors' pipeline ran thus. Reads were retained only if an exact TCR constant sequence was present, and the retained reads were trimmed to 150 nt and grouped according to their 12-nt molecular barcodes. Reads within each barcode group were sub-clustered using a 15% Levenshtein threshold, and quality-weighted consensus sequences were constructed for each RNA molecule. Non-functional sequences were excluded, and lower-count sequences lying one edit away from another sequence were also excluded. Barcode sub-clusters with fewer than 20% of the maximum read count were removed, based on fitting two negative binomial distributions. TCRdb reworked the public reads: Q25 trimming with fastp, MiXCR clone assembly, productive beta chains retained. CDR3 protein sequences are deduplicated, and each keeps its most common genes and DNA. None of the V and J calls come from the authors' own analysis; TCRdb made them. Across this sample there are more than 450,000 distinct CDR3 sequences, with about a fifth seen only once. The ten largest clones represent around 0.84% of the sample.

In this sample, this clonotype turned up a few times. The target of this receptor is not known. One base away there is no much larger clone; base qualities are not given. Naive CD8 T cell libraries were made from around 20,000 to 1,000,000 sorted cells using 10%, 30% or 50% of purified RNA. Naive CD8 T cells were FACS-sorted as CD8+CD4-CCR7+CD45RA+ on a BD FACSAria II into RLT Plus buffer. To test detection sensitivity, Jurkat RNA equivalent to about ten TCR copies was spiked into samples of about 20,000-1,100,000 naive CD8 T cells. CD8 T cells were enriched with RosetteSep CD8+ T Cell Enrichment Cocktail and Ficoll-Paque, followed by ACK red cell lysis. Study-level results and caveats: About 2.9 recovered TCR RNA copies per cell were obtained by modeling, versus 9 to 10 by digital PCR, implying a capture efficiency of approximately 30%. When barcode sub-clustering was omitted, TCR diversity was inflated by chimeric consensus sequences, with chimeras reaching as high as 47%. Spiked-in Jurkat TCR RNA equivalent to a single cell was reported to be detectable even among 850,000 to 1,000,000 naive CD8 T cells. Highly expanded clone sizes could be underestimated if identical TCR molecules share a barcode. The naive libraries included spiked-in Jurkat TCR RNA (about ten copies' worth), and this Jurkat TCR RNA is not part of the donor repertoire. In CMV-specific effector cells, over 99% of molecules were held by clones above 20 RNA copies, whereas under 1% of molecules were held by such clones in naive cells.

The V gene is TRBV20-1 and the J gene is TRBJ1-1; TRBD1 is perhaps the D gene, given 5 matching bases. The sequencing input was naive CD8+ T cells from blood, with Jurkat cell RNA spiked in. The cell subset or site label on this specimen signifies: FACS-sorted CD8+CD4-CCR7+CD45RA+ naive T cells. This receptor was identified in a human donor in good health. Some libraries in this study had Jurkat cell RNA spiked in. The DNA sequence is TGCAGTGCTAGAGATTTGAGGGAGGTGGGGGGCACTGAAGCTTTCTTT. Translated, this gives CSARDLREVGGTEAFF.